These 9 T cell receptor beta chains share one sample of origin, sequenced in a study of spatial heterogeneity in lung cancer. In TCRdb, the 5' RACE reads were re-called with MiXCR into one record per CDR3 protein. This sample has more than 35,000 distinct CDR3 sequences, with 4% to 6% found just once. The time point denotes: sample taken at primary tumor resection. The sequenced material consisted of unsorted whole RNA from tumor, nontumor lung or frozen PBMC. The input for sequencing was PBMCs, taken at surgery. These receptors were taken from a female donor with early-stage non-small cell lung cancer.

This clonotype was observed many times. This chain links TRBV7-2 with TRBJ1-3; no definite D call. Germline V CDR1 and CDR2: SGHTA, FQGNSA. This CDR3 has 16 amino acids. V was shortened by 5 bases and J by 0 bases, with 14 bases between the two germline ends. The CDR3 region has the DNA TGTGCCAGCAGCAGCCCCGGACGAGCCTCTGGAAACACCATATATTTT. Residues: CASSSPGRASGNTIYF.

The chain carries TRBV12-3 or TRBV12-4 and TRBJ2-1; 7 nucleotides align to TRBD2. V shed 5 bases and J 9 bases; nucleotides not matched to a gene: 10. This CDR3 region has 14 residues. The CDR3 reads CASSLGGRATEQFF. CDR3 sequence (DNA): TGTGCCAGCAGTCTAGGAGGGAGGGCCACTGAGCAGTTCTTC.

This clonotype was recorded many times. The chain joins TRBV5-1 to TRBJ2-2; perhaps TRBD2 as D (6 bases). V lost 7 bases to trimming and J lost 5 bases, with 15 bases between them. The CDR3 has 14 residues. CDR1 and CDR2 from the germline V gene are SGHRS and YFSETQ. The CDR3 reads CASARHRETGELFF. In DNA, the CDR3 is TGCGCCAGCGCCCGACACCGGGAGACCGGGGAGCTGTTTTTT.

This clonotype was detected many times. This chain joins TRBV6-1 and TRBJ1-2; TRBD1 is a possible D gene (6 bases). V lost 5 bases to trimming and J lost 3 bases, with 10 bases between them. The CDR3 is 13 amino acids. From germline, CDR1 is MNHNS and CDR2 SASEGT. DNA of the CDR3: TGTGCCAGCAGTCTGGACAGAGACTATGGCTACACCTTC. Encoded protein: CASSLDRDYGYTF.

This clonotype was recorded at least ten times. The chain couples TRBV10-3 to TRBJ2-1; 13 nucleotides align to TRBD2. V was pared by 6 bases and J by 6 bases, with 5 bases of the junction left unmatched. The CDR3 length is 15 residues. Germline V lookup: CDR1 ENHRY, CDR2 SYGVKD. This CDR3 is CAISPGLAGANEQFF. In DNA, the CDR3 is TGTGCCATCAGCCCAGGACTAGCGGGAGCCAATGAGCAGTTCTTC.

J is TRBJ2-7 and V is TRBV5-1; D may match TRBD1 or TRBD2 (5 bases each). The CDR3 runs 14 residues. Looked up from germline, CDR1 is SGHRS and CDR2 is YFSETQ. With 3 bases removed from V and 3 bases from J, the gap between germline ends came to 13 bases. CDR3 coding DNA: TGCGCCAGCAGCTCCCAGGGACGCAACTACGAGCAGTACTTC. Its protein product is CASSSQGRNYEQYF.

This clonotype was counted at least ten times. The chain recombines TRBV20-1 with TRBJ2-3; the D gene is possibly TRBD1 (6 bases). Germline-derived CDR1 and CDR2 are DFQATT and SNEGSKA (reference sequence). The CDR3 consists of 14 residues. Trimming took off 6 bases at V and 3 bases at J, with 16 bases between the two ends. The CDR3 DNA reads as TGCAGTGCGAAGAGGGGGAGTCGGACAGATACGCAGTATTTT. Translation gives CSAKRGSRTDTQYF.

In this sample, this clonotype turned up many times. This chain uses TRBV29-1 with TRBJ2-3, with 7 bases aligning to TRBD1. The V and J ends lost 6 bases and 0 bases, in that order; junction bases with no gene match: 9. This CDR3 comprises 15 residues. In germline, CDR1 is SQVTM, CDR2 ANQGSEA. The CDR3, as DNA: TGCAGCGTGGGTAGACTACAGGGGAGCACAGATACGCAGTATTTT. The encoded protein is CSVGRLQGSTDTQYF.

This clonotype has at least ten counts. The chain couples TRBV24-1 to TRBJ2-2, with 9 positions matching TRBD1. Germline CDR1 and CDR2: KGHDR and SFDVKD. The V segment lost 2 bases and the J segment 7 bases; nucleotides outside the gene matches: 7. CDR3 size: 16 residues. Here the CDR3 reads CATSDSGQGRSGELFF. The CDR3 DNA follows: TGTGCCACCAGTGATTCGGGACAGGGTCGGAGCGGGGAGCTGTTTTTT.